A single sample gave rise to the 21 T cell receptor beta chains below, sequenced in a study of cytotoxic CD8 clonotypes in ibrutinib-treated CLL (dated by TCRdb to the early 2020s). Reading the label with the study, this specimen's time point is: about eleven months on ibrutinib. Library prep was done by the immunoSEQ multiplex PCR assay. Not all clones reach the TCRdb copy of this immuneACCESS table, which keeps in-frame sequences only. Checked studies attribute under half of the gap to unresolved V genes and leave the rest unexplained. The sample records 95,000 to 100,000 clones, around 73% of which are singletons. The top ten constitute about 34% of the sample. Material: PBMCs, obtained after 12 months of ibrutinib treatment. All receptors come from a human donor with chronic lymphocytic leukemia.

This chain uses TRBV30 with TRBJ1-2; a weak D match, TRBD1 (5 bases). The V end lost 3 bases, the J end lost 3 bases, and 11 bases lay between the germline ends. This CDR3 is 13 amino acids long. Germline lookup yields CDR1 GTSNPN and CDR2 SVGIG (reference sequence). Written as DNA, the CDR3 is TGTGCCTGGAGCAGGGACGGCTACTATGGCTACACCTTC. It translates to CAWSRDGYYGYTF.

A few counts support this clone. The chain has TRBV29-1 and TRBJ1-1; D is possibly TRBD1 (5 bases). V lost 5 bases to trimming and J lost 6 bases, with 16 bases between them. The CDR3 runs to 13 residues. Per germline, CDR1 SQVTM and CDR2 ANQGSEA. This chain's CDR3 is CSVNLEGGAEAFF. The CDR3 DNA reads as TGCAGCGTTAACCTAGAGGGAGGGGCTGAAGCTTTCTTT.

Regarding this clone: At one end the junction does not follow the germline gene, possibly because of a read error. The chain links TRBV28 to TRBJ1-4; the match to TRBD1 covers 7 bases. CDR3 length equals 11 residues. The germline CDR1 and CDR2 sequences are MDHEN and SYDVKM. The CDR3 loop reads CASSRAGQSYF. The CDR3 DNA is TGTGCCAGCAGTCGGGCGGGACAGAGTTATTTT.

This chain links TRBV4-3 with TRBJ2-1; D remains unclear. The CDR3 covers 14 residues. V lost 0 bases, J lost 6 bases, and 9 bases lay in between. In germline, CDR1 is LGHNA, CDR2 YSLEER. The CDR3 DNA follows: TGCGCCAGCAGCCAAGAGGCGGCCACCAATGAGCAGTTCTTC. It specifies CASSQEAATNEQFF.

The chain recombines TRBV21-1 with TRBJ1-2; TRBD1 is the table's D call and was not checked against the DNA. TRBV21-1 is annotated as a pseudogene. The CDR3 runs to 15 residues. The DNA of the CDR3 is TGTGCCAGCAGCAAAGTGGTACAGGGAAACTATGGCTACACCTTC. It specifies CASSKVVQGNYGYTF.

The chain is built from TRBV4-2 and TRBJ2-1; TRBD2 matches 7 bases. Trimming at V came to 1 base and at J to 2 bases, leaving 14 bases not matched to a gene. Germline CDR1 reads LGHNA; CDR2 reads YNFKEQ. This CDR3 spans 19 amino acids. The CDR3 sequence is CASSQAAAGAAETYNEQFF. For the CDR3, the DNA is TGTGCCAGCAGCCAAGCAGCGGCGGGAGCGGCGGAGACCTACAATGAGCAGTTCTTC.

The chain recombines TRBV6-1 with TRBJ1-4, with TRBD1 as a possible D gene (5 bases). V shed 2 bases and J shed 7 bases, with 20 bases lying between them. The germline V gene encodes CDR1 MNHNS and CDR2 SASEGT. This CDR3 region has 17 residues. The CDR3 here is CASSEISGTLRSEKLFF. For the CDR3, the DNA is TGTGCCAGCAGTGAAATTTCGGGGACTCTAAGAAGTGAAAAACTGTTTTTT.

This chain connects TRBV6-5 to TRBJ2-2, with a possible D match to TRBD1 (6 bases). Germline CDR1 is MNHEY and CDR2 is SVGAGI. The CDR3 totals 15 residues. V lost 7 bases, J lost 3 bases, and 15 bases lay in between. Written as DNA, the CDR3 is TGTGCCAGCACCCCCGTAGCAGGGGACACCGGGGAGCTGTTTTTT. Its protein is CASTPVAGDTGELFF.

In its sample, this clone was seen a few times. This chain joins TRBV6-6 and TRBJ1-2, with D perhaps matching TRBD1 (6 bases). Germline V gene data show CDR1 as MNHNY and CDR2 as SVGAGI (reference sequence). Trimming removed 6 bases from V and 2 bases from J, with 10 bases in between. The CDR3 is 13 residues long. CDR3 nucleotides: TGTGCCAGCAGCCTAACAGGGAACTATGGCTACACCTTC. This encodes CASSLTGNYGYTF.

This clone appeared a few times. The chain has TRBV9 and TRBJ2-3; TRBD2 is a possible D gene (6 bases). The CDR3 covers 13 residues. The V end lost 3 bases, the J end lost 2 bases, and 7 bases lay between the germline ends. Germline V lookup: CDR1 SGDLS, CDR2 YYNGEE. CDR3 in DNA: TGTGCCAGCAGCGGACTAGTCACAGATACGCAGTATTTT. The encoded protein is CASSGLVTDTQYF.

This clone was seen only a few times. The CDR3 is CASSLAMVNTIYF. The CDR3 DNA follows: TGTGCCAGCAGCCTCGCGATGGTAAACACCATATATTTT. V usage is TRBV6-5 and J usage is TRBJ1-3; D uncertain. Germline-derived CDR1 and CDR2 are MNHEY and SVGAGI. CDR3 length: 13 residues. V dropped 6 bases and J dropped 6 bases, with 12 bases sitting between them.

The V gene is TRBV2, the J gene TRBJ1-2; no definite D call. CDR3 length: 13 residues. Per germline, CDR1 SNHLY and CDR2 FYNNEI. Trimming cost V 7 bases and J 5 bases, with 14 bases left between them. CDR3 amino acids: CASTPGRTYGYTF. Here the CDR3 DNA reads TGTGCCAGCACCCCAGGACGGACTTATGGCTACACCTTC.

This chain uses TRBV7-9 with TRBJ1-4; TRBD1 matches at 7 bases. V was clipped by 4 bases and J by 7 bases; unmatched bases: 6. The CDR3 totals 14 residues. In germline, CDR1 is SEHNR, CDR2 FQNEAQ (reference sequence). In nucleotides, the CDR3 is TGTGCCAGCAGCTCTGACAGGGACGGTGAAAAACTGTTTTTT. Translating it yields CASSSDRDGEKLFF.

The chain recombines TRBV2 with TRBJ2-7, with D possibly TRBD1 on 5 matching bases. Per the germline V gene, CDR1 is SNHLY and CDR2 is FYNNEI. CDR3 size: 13 residues. V lost 6 bases, J lost 2 bases, and 11 bases lay in between. As DNA, the CDR3 is TGTGCCAGCAGGCTGACAGAAACCTACGAGCAGTACTTC. It specifies CASRLTETYEQYF.

CDR3 sequence: CASSLQGVNTEAFF. The DNA of the CDR3 is TGTGCCAGCAGTCTCCAGGGGGTGAACACTGAAGCTTTCTTT. This chain uses TRBV7-2 with TRBJ1-1; 7 bases line up with TRBD1. The CDR3 is 14 residues long. Germline V gene sequence: CDR1 SGHTA, CDR2 FQGNSA. Trimming cost V 6 bases and J 0 bases; bases outside gene matches: 4. Together with reference TRBV7-2 and TRBJ1-1, the CDR3 gives the full variable domain: GAGVSQSPSNKVTEKGKDVELRCDPISGHTALYWYRQSLGQGLEFLIYFQGNSAPDKSGLPSDRFSAERTGGSVSTLTIQRTQQEDSAVYLCASSLQGVNTEAFFGQGTRLTVV.

The J gene is TRBJ2-6, the V gene TRBV7-6; no reliable D call. V was clipped by 5 bases and J by 0 bases, with 8 bases between them. Germline lookup yields CDR1 SGHVS and CDR2 FNYEAQ. The CDR3 totals 15 residues. CDR3 bases: TGTGCCAGCAGCCCGCAGGACTCTGGGGCCAACGTCCTGACTTTC. It translates to CASSPQDSGANVLTF.

The chain has TRBV18 and TRBJ1-2, with D tentatively TRBD1 (5 bases). The CDR3 runs to 16 residues. V gave up 3 bases and J gave up 6 bases, with 20 bases separating them. The germline V gene encodes CDR1 KGHSH and CDR2 LQKENI. The CDR3 loop is CASSPAEGRLGDGYTF. CDR3 coding DNA: TGTGCCAGCTCACCCGCGGAGGGGCGATTAGGAGATGGCTACACCTTC.

As to this clone: The germline gene is not matched at one end of the junction; a read error may be the cause. This chain joins TRBV5-1 and TRBJ1-5, with 9 nucleotides matching TRBD1. CDR3 length equals 15 residues. CDR1 and CDR2 from the germline V gene are SGHRS and YFSETQ. The CDR3 DNA is TGCGTCAGCAGCTTAACAGGGGGCTATAATCAGCCCCAGCATTTT. Its protein product is CVSSLTGGYNQPQHF.

V gene TRBV29-1 combines with J gene TRBJ1-1; 7 bases are shared with TRBD1. V shed 2 bases and J 0 bases; nucleotides not matched to a gene: 9. The length of the CDR3 is 16 residues. In germline, CDR1 is SQVTM, CDR2 ANQGSEA. Here the CDR3 reads CSVERQGSQMNTEAFF. The CDR3 nucleotides read TGCAGCGTTGAACGACAGGGAAGTCAAATGAACACTGAAGCTTTCTTT.

V is TRBV5-4 and J is TRBJ2-5; possible D gene TRBD1, 6 bases. CDR1 and CDR2 (germline): SGHNT, YYREEE (reference sequence). The CDR3 is made up of 15 amino acids. V dropped 3 bases and J dropped 5 bases, with 17 bases sitting between them. The CDR3, as DNA: TGTGCCAGCAGCTCCCAAACAGGGTTTAAGGAGACCCAGTACTTC. Protein product: CASSSQTGFKETQYF.

The V gene is TRBV6-5, the J gene TRBJ2-5; D not certain. The germline gives CDR1 MNHEY, CDR2 SVGAGI. Deletions cut 10 bases from V and 2 bases from J, with 14 bases between. The CDR3 consists of 13 residues. The DNA of the CDR3 is TGTGCCACCAGGCGAAAGGTACAAGAGACCCAGTACTTC. Translation: CATRRKVQETQYF.